This T cell receptor (beta chain) was observed in a study of shared clonotypes between healthy human individuals. Clones were read by immunoSEQ multiplex PCR, and TCRdb kept only the in-frame ones, dropping some. The table has some 500,000 clones, roughly 95% seen once. In germline, CDR1 is SQVTM, CDR2 ANQGSEA. The CDR3 consists of 12 residues. The V and J ends lost 7 bases and 0 bases respectively, with 6 bases between them. The sequencing sample was made of naive CD4+ T cells sorted from blood. Described subset: CD45RA+ positively selected. The clonotype comes from a woman aged 30 to 39 in good health. This rearrangement joins TRBV29-1 to TRBJ2-2; a possible D gene is TRBD1 (6 bases). CDR3 DNA: TGCAGCGGACAGGCGAACACCGGGGAGCTGTTTTTT. It specifies CSGQANTGELFF.